The 20 T cell receptor beta chains reported below all come from one sample, sequenced in a study of blood T cell repertoires in COVID-19. Clones were sequenced by immunoSEQ multiplex PCR, and TCRdb holds only the in-frame ones, with some missing. The sample contains 300,000 to 400,000 clones, roughly 84% of which appear only once. The sequencing input was peripheral blood. These receptors were obtained from a man in his fifties with active or convalescent COVID-19.

The chain couples TRBV18 to TRBJ1-6; TRBD1 matches 7 bases. In germline, CDR1 is KGHSH, CDR2 LQKENI. V lost 6 bases to trimming and J lost 7 bases; unmatched junction nucleotides: 9. The CDR3 is made up of 15 amino acids. DNA of the CDR3: TGTGCCAGCTCGGACATAGGGACAGAAAATTCACCCCTCCACTTT. This encodes CASSDIGTENSPLHF.

The chain is built from TRBV28 and TRBJ2-1; 8 bases align to TRBD1. V dropped 5 bases and J dropped 5; count of bases not matched to a gene: 11. This CDR3 is 16 amino acids long. The germline CDR1 and CDR2 sequences are MDHEN and SYDVKM. DNA of the CDR3: TGTGCCAGCAGTACCAACGGACAGGGTCAGCACAATGAGCAGTTCTTC. Its translation: CASSTNGQGQHNEQFF.

This clone was recorded only once. This chain links TRBV5-1 with TRBJ2-5; either TRBD1 or TRBD2 may fit D (5 bases each). This CDR3 is built from 14 residues. The V gene lost 4 bases and the J gene lost 5 bases, with 15 bases spanning the gap. Germline assignment: CDR1 SGHRS and CDR2 YFSETQ. In DNA, the CDR3 is TGCGCCAGCAGCCTGGGGGTCCCAGGGGAGACCCAGTACTTC. This encodes CASSLGVPGETQYF.

This rearrangement joins TRBV19 to TRBJ1-1; TRBD1 agrees at 7 bases. Unmatched junction bases numbered 4, after V lost 3 bases and J lost 6 bases. The CDR3 is 13 amino acids. Germline-derived CDR1 and CDR2 are LNHDA and SQIVND (reference sequence). For the CDR3, the DNA is TGTGCCAGTAGTATTGCCAGGGGGGCTGAAGCTTTCTTT. Translated, it gives CASSIARGAEAFF.

The V call is TRBV2, the J call TRBJ1-4; maybe TRBD1 (5 bases). Trimming cost V 6 bases and J 12 bases, with 11 bases left between them. The CDR3 has 11 residues. Germline lookup yields CDR1 SNHLY and CDR2 FYNNEI. In DNA, the CDR3 is TGTGCCAGCAGCCAAGACAGCGAACTGTTTTTT. As protein: CASSQDSELFF.

The chain has TRBV5-1 and TRBJ2-2, with 8 bases that match TRBD2. Per germline, CDR1 SGHRS and CDR2 YFSETQ. Germline trimming cut 4 bases from V and 5 bases from J; bases unmatched to any gene: 13. The CDR3 is 17 residues long. CDR3 nucleotides: TGCGCCAGCAGCGGTCGACATTGGACTAGCTCAACCGGGGAGCTGTTTTTT. Protein product: CASSGRHWTSSTGELFF.

J is TRBJ1-1 and V is TRBV28; 9 bases are a match to TRBD1. Germline V gene data show CDR1 as MDHEN and CDR2 as SYDVKM. CDR3 length: 15 amino acids. The V and J ends lost 6 bases and 4 bases, in that order; junction bases with no gene match: 9. CDR3 in amino acids: CASRFTGGGSTEAFF. CDR3 nucleotides: TGTGCCAGCAGGTTCACAGGGGGCGGGAGCACTGAAGCTTTCTTT.

The V and J genes are TRBV11-2 and TRBJ1-6; D unclear. Looked up from germline, CDR1 is SGHAT and CDR2 is FQNNGV. V shed 7 bases and J shed 5 bases, with 12 bases lying between them. The CDR3 contains 14 residues. The CDR3 DNA reads as TGTGCCAGCAAGGCGGCACATGATAATTCACCCCTCCACTTT. The encoded protein is CASKAAHDNSPLHF. The whole variable domain, remainder taken from reference TRBV11-2 and TRBJ1-6, is EAGVAQSPRYKIIEKRQSVAFWCNPISGHATLYWYQQILGQGPKLLIQFQNNGVVDDSQLPKDRFSAERLKGVDSTLKIQPAKLEDSAVYLCASKAAHDNSPLHFGNGTRLTVT.

Worth noting for this clone: This sample includes further DNA sequences coding for the same CDR3. This chain joins TRBV29-1 and TRBJ1-5; 7 nucleotides align to TRBD1. Germline trimming cut 6 bases from V and 1 base from J; bases unmatched to any gene: 3. Germline-derived CDR1 and CDR2 are SQVTM and ANQGSEA. CDR3 size: 13 residues. DNA for the CDR3: TGCAGCGTCGCAGGGGGGAGCAATCAGCCCCAGCATTTT. It translates to CSVAGGSNQPQHF.

The J gene is TRBJ2-1, the V gene TRBV4-3; 8 positions agree with TRBD2. This CDR3 region has 16 residues. V was pared by 4 bases and J by 4 bases, with 9 bases of the junction left unmatched. Looked up from germline, CDR1 is LGHNA and CDR2 is YSLEER. The CDR3 coding sequence is TGCGCCAGCAGCCGAGAGGGTCAGCGGGGGTACAATGAGCAGTTCTTC. This codes for CASSREGQRGYNEQFF.

The gene calls are TRBV7-2 and TRBJ1-6, with D uncertain. The CDR3 runs 18 residues. CDR1 SGHTA and CDR2 FQGNSA come from the germline V gene. The V gene lost 4 bases and the J gene lost 0 bases, with 16 bases spanning the gap. CDR3 amino acids: CASSSPARGSSYNSPLHF. The CDR3 coding sequence is TGTGCCAGCAGCTCACCCGCGCGGGGAAGCTCCTATAATTCACCCCTCCACTTT.

V gene TRBV19 combines with J gene TRBJ1-2; D uncertain. The CDR3 is 14 amino acids. Trimming stripped 4 bases from V and 4 bases from J, with 13 bases between. Germline V CDR1 and CDR2: LNHDA, SQIVND (reference sequence). The CDR3 reads CASSKRRALYGYTF. CDR3 coding DNA: TGTGCCAGTAGTAAGCGGAGGGCCCTCTATGGCTACACCTTC.

The rearrangement uses TRBV19 and TRBJ2-1; 8 bases fit TRBD2. CDR1 LNHDA and CDR2 SQIVND come from the germline V gene (reference sequence). Trimming cost V 6 bases and J 7 bases; bases outside gene matches: 11. CDR3 length equals 15 residues. CDR3 amino acids: CASSNFGGAFNEQFF. CDR3 DNA: TGTGCCAGTAGCAACTTCGGGGGGGCCTTTAATGAGCAGTTCTTC.

This clone was seen just once. V gene TRBV30 combines with J gene TRBJ1-5; TRBD1 is a possible D gene (5 bases). V was clipped by 3 bases and J by 4 bases, with 10 bases between them. CDR1 GTSNPN and CDR2 SVGIG come from the germline V gene (reference sequence). This CDR3 comprises 13 residues. CDR3 residues: CAWSGEGNQPQHF. The DNA of the CDR3 is TGTGCCTGGAGCGGGGAGGGGAATCAGCCCCAGCATTTT. Using reference TRBV30 and TRBJ1-5 for the parts outside the CDR3, the full variable domain is SQTIHQWPATLVQPVGSPLSLECTVEGTSNPNLYWYRQAAGRGLQLLFYSVGIGQISSEVPQNLSASRPQDRQFILSSKKLLLSDSGFYLCAWSGEGNQPQHFGDGTRLSIL.

This clone was seen once. V gene TRBV9 combines with J gene TRBJ2-5; D is possibly TRBD1 (5 bases). Germline CDR1 and CDR2: SGDLS and YYNGEE. The V and J ends lost 0 bases and 1 base respectively, with 16 bases between them. This CDR3 is 17 amino acids long. As DNA, the CDR3 is TGTGCCAGCAGCGTAGGGGCAGGGCGCAGCTTCCAAGAGACCCAGTACTTC. Its translation: CASSVGAGRSFQETQYF.

The genes are TRBV19 and TRBJ1-3, with D perhaps TRBD1 (6 bases). V lost 5 bases to trimming and J lost 0 bases, with 17 bases between them. The CDR3 extends over 17 amino acids. From germline, CDR1 is LNHDA and CDR2 SQIVND (reference sequence). CDR3 nucleotides: TGTGCCAGTAGTCGAGAGAGTCAGGGGATCTCTGGAAACACCATATATTTT. Its protein product is CASSRESQGISGNTIYF.

The rearrangement joins TRBV6-6 to TRBJ1-4; 12 bases are shared with TRBD1. The CDR3 is 18 residues long. V was clipped by 5 bases and J by 4 bases; unmatched bases: 11. The germline V gene encodes CDR1 MNHNY and CDR2 SVGAGI (reference sequence). CDR3 DNA: TGTGCCAGCAGTCGAATACCGGGACAGGGGGCAGGTAATGAAAAACTGTTTTTT. Translated: CASSRIPGQGAGNEKLFF.

This chain uses TRBV7-7 with TRBJ2-5; possible D gene TRBD1, 5 bases. The germline CDR1 and CDR2 sequences are SSHAT and FNYEAQ (reference sequence). The CDR3 runs to 15 residues. V was cut by 0 bases and J by 5 bases, with 13 bases left in between. The CDR3 region is CASSLAGQGRETQYF. The CDR3 DNA sequence: TGTGCCAGCAGCTTAGCAGGACAAGGGCGGGAGACCCAGTACTTC.

This clone came up once. The CDR3 is CASTLTRWGGRESYEQYF. The CDR3 DNA is TGTGCCAGCACCTTAACTCGTTGGGGCGGGAGGGAGTCCTACGAGCAGTACTTC. The chain carries TRBV5-6 and TRBJ2-7; the match to TRBD2 covers 9 bases. CDR1 is SGHDT and CDR2 is YYEEEE in the germline V gene. This CDR3 has 18 amino acids. V lost 6 bases to trimming and J lost 1 base; unmatched junction nucleotides: 17.

This clone appeared a few times. The chain has TRBV6-1 and TRBJ1-6; 7 bases line up with TRBD1. The CDR3 sequence is 13 residues long. CDR1 MNHNS and CDR2 SASEGT come from the germline V gene. V lost 1 base to trimming and J lost 9 bases; unmatched junction nucleotides: 0. The CDR3 spells CASSEGQGSPLHF. In DNA form, the CDR3 reads TGTGCCAGCAGTGAAGGACAGGGTTCACCCCTCCACTTT.